This note documents a single T cell receptor beta chain sequence. Samples underwent the assay at deep level. Each subset's genomic DNA was shared equally among a number of immunoSEQ plates. Every unsorted PBMC PCR replicate was loaded with 300 ng DNA, roughly 30,000 T cell genomes. Libraries were prepared by immunoSEQ multiplex PCR; TCRdb keeps only in-frame clonotypes and omits some of them. The table has hundreds of thousands of clones, around 80% seen once; the top ten hold approximately 12%. These data belong to a study of shared clonotypes between healthy human individuals. Trimming stripped 2 bases from V and 4 bases from J, with 15 bases between. Germline CDR1 is MNHNS and CDR2 is SASEGT. The CDR3 consists of 15 residues. Extraction of genomic DNA in unsorted samples used approximately 94 million PBMCs.

The source material was PBMCs. The rearrangement joins TRBV6-1 to TRBJ2-7, with D unclear. The sequence derives from a woman between 35 and 50 years old in good health. Some clones in this sample may be carry-over from other donors' samples. This chain's CDR3 is CASSEPTVPRYEQYF. DNA of the CDR3: TGTGCCAGCAGTGAACCTACAGTCCCACGGTACGAGCAGTACTTC.